This T cell receptor (beta chain) was recovered during a study of CD8+ T cells in alopecia areata. Extracted from the samples, RNA was reverse transcribed into cDNA to serve as the sequencing template. Libraries were prepared by immunoSEQ multiplex PCR; TCRdb keeps only in-frame clonotypes and omits some of them. The sample has some 160,000 clones; just over 65% are singletons. This CDR3 spans 17 amino acids. V was clipped by 4 bases and J by 5 bases; unmatched bases: 11. Per the germline V gene, CDR1 is SGHRS and CDR2 is YFSETQ. Stated treatment: oral pan-JAK inhibitor, 5-10 mg twice daily. This receptor was identified in a human donor with alopecia areata. Sequenced material: CD4+ T cells sorted from blood, taken at week 4, from a patient treated with tofacitinib. This chain uses TRBV5-1 with TRBJ2-5; 13 nucleotides align to TRBD2. The CDR3 sequence is CASSALTSGGPRETQYF. In DNA, the CDR3 is TGCGCCAGCAGCGCCTTGACTAGCGGGGGGCCGCGTGAGACCCAGTACTTC.